This T cell receptor (beta chain) derives from a study of blood T cell repertoires in COVID-19. The authors' processing: The authors estimated nucleated cell counts from reference gene primer amplification. Sequenced by immunoSEQ multiplex PCR; TCRdb stores in-frame clones only, minus some. V and J calls and clone size are copied from that table; D and trimming were computed from the DNA. The table lists tens of thousands of clones, roughly 88% of them singletons. This CDR3 has 16 amino acids. The V and J ends lost 4 bases and 3 bases respectively, with 17 bases between them. Germline V gene lookup returns CDR1 LGHNA and CDR2 YNFKEQ.

Sequenced: peripheral blood. The TCR comes from a woman aged 60 to 75 with acute or convalescent COVID-19. The gene calls are TRBV4-2 and TRBJ2-3, with D tentatively TRBD1 (6 bases). For the CDR3, the DNA is TGTGCCAGCAGCCCGAGCAGGGGAGCTAGGACAGATACGCAGTATTTT. Its translation is CASSPSRGARTDTQYF.